The 18 T cell receptor beta chains below all came from one sample that was sequenced in a study of blood T cell repertoires in COVID-19. The data were produced by immunoSEQ multiplex PCR, yet TCRdb's version contains in-frame clones alone and is incomplete. Here the sample spans roughly 250,000 clones, around 82% being singletons. Sequenced sample: peripheral blood. These receptors all stem from a human donor with COVID-19, enrolled during active disease. The donor label of this sample is uncertain.

This chain joins TRBV19 and TRBJ1-3; a weak D match, TRBD1 (6 bases). Germline CDR1 LNHDA, CDR2 SQIVND (reference sequence). The CDR3 extends over 15 amino acids. Deletions cut 3 bases from V and 4 bases from J, with 13 bases between. The CDR3 protein is CASSILWTEGNTIYF. As DNA, the CDR3 is TGTGCCAGTAGTATCTTATGGACAGAAGGAAACACCATATATTTT.

Comment on this clone: At one of its ends the junction is not consistent with the germline gene, which may arise from a read error. In DNA, the CDR3 is TGTGCCGGGAACAGGGTTAACACTGCAGCTTTCTTT. Its translation: CAGNRVNTAAFF. The V gene is TRBV30, the J gene TRBJ1-1, with a possible D match to TRBD1 (6 bases). Germline CDR1 and CDR2: GTSNPN and SVGIG (reference sequence). The CDR3 consists of 12 residues.

The rearrangement uses TRBV24-1 and TRBJ1-2; 8 bases match TRBD1. The germline V gene encodes CDR1 KGHDR and CDR2 SFDVKD. V was clipped by 9 bases and J by 1 base; unmatched bases: 9. The CDR3 is made up of 15 amino acids. CDR3 sequence (DNA): TGTGCCACCGGGCCGGGACAGGTCTATAACTATGGCTACACCTTC. Translation: CATGPGQVYNYGYTF.

The chain joins TRBV7-6 to TRBJ2-2; 13 nucleotides agree with TRBD2. There are 16 residues in the CDR3. Germline CDR1 reads SGHVS; CDR2 reads FNYEAQ. Losses at the gene ends were 5 bases for V and 5 bases for J; bases not matched to a gene: 5. This CDR3 is CASSPRLAGGTGELFF. The CDR3 DNA follows: TGTGCCAGCAGCCCTCGACTAGCGGGAGGTACCGGGGAGCTGTTTTTT.

The genes are TRBV19 and TRBJ2-3; the match to TRBD1 covers 7 bases. Germline assignment: CDR1 LNHDA and CDR2 SQIVND (reference sequence). This CDR3 has 13 amino acids. After removal of 3 bases from V and 4 bases from J, the junction contained 1 base not matched to a gene. The CDR3 DNA follows: TGTGCCAGTAGTATGACAGGGTCAGATACGCAGTATTTT. It is translated as CASSMTGSDTQYF. Variable domain in full (rest from reference TRBV19 and TRBJ2-3): DGGITQSPKYLFRKEGQNVTLSCEQNLNHDAMYWYRQDPGQGLRLIYYSQIVNDFQKGDIAEGYSVSREKKESFPLTVTSAQKNPTAFYLCASSMTGSDTQYFGPGTRLTVL.

The CDR3 reads CASSLRWGTHQPQHF. The CDR3, as DNA: TGTGCCAGTAGTCTTAGGTGGGGGACACATCAGCCCCAGCATTTT. V usage is TRBV19 and J usage is TRBJ1-5; TRBD1 is a possible D gene (6 bases). CDR1 is LNHDA, CDR2 SQIVND, per germline (reference sequence). V was trimmed by 5 bases and J by 5 bases, leaving 16 bases between them. CDR3 length: 15 residues.

This chain connects TRBV6-2 or TRBV6-3 to TRBJ1-2; 7 positions match TRBD1. V lost 5 bases to trimming and J lost 7 bases; unmatched junction nucleotides: 7. This CDR3 spans 13 amino acids. The germline gives CDR1 MNHEY, CDR2 SVGEGT. In nucleotides, the CDR3 is TGTGCCAGCAGTGCGACAGGGCAGGCTGGCTACACCTTC. As protein: CASSATGQAGYTF.

The V gene is TRBV5-6, the J gene TRBJ2-3; 11 nucleotides align to TRBD2. J gave up 4 bases and V 5 bases, and 9 bases lay outside the gene matches. The CDR3 has 16 residues. Germline CDR1 SGHDT, CDR2 YYEEEE. In nucleotides, the CDR3 is TGTGCCAGCAGAGATGTAGCGGGAGGGCCACCAGATACGCAGTATTTT. Translation: CASRDVAGGPPDTQYF.

This clone was seen more than once but under ten times. The J gene is TRBJ2-1, the V gene TRBV19; possible D gene TRBD2, 6 bases. The CDR3 runs to 13 residues. From germline, CDR1 is LNHDA and CDR2 SQIVND (reference sequence). The V and J ends lost 3 bases and 8 bases respectively, with 11 bases between them. The CDR3 protein is CASSMTSPDEQFF. The CDR3 DNA reads as TGTGCCAGTAGTATGACTAGTCCGGATGAGCAGTTCTTC.

J is TRBJ2-1 and V is TRBV18, with D unclear. Germline loops: CDR1 KGHSH, CDR2 LQKENI. Deletions cut 4 bases from V and 9 bases from J, with 13 bases between. The CDR3 runs to 13 residues. This chain's CDR3 is CASSLRESFEQFF. CDR3 coding DNA: TGTGCCAGCTCACTTCGAGAGAGCTTTGAGCAGTTCTTC.

The V call is TRBV30, the J call TRBJ2-1, with TRBD2 matching 8 bases. The germline gives CDR1 GTSNPN, CDR2 SVGIG (reference sequence). There are 12 residues in the CDR3. The junction had 2 bases not matched to a gene; V was cut back by 0 bases and J by 10 bases. The CDR3 bases are TGTGCCTGGAGTGTACTAGCGGCAGAGCAGTTCTTC. It encodes CAWSVLAAEQFF.

The V and J genes are TRBV20-1 and TRBJ2-7; TRBD2 matches at 7 bases. This CDR3 has 15 amino acids. V trimming: 3 bases; J trimming: 3 bases; junction bases outside the gene matches: 11. Germline loops: CDR1 DFQATT, CDR2 SNEGSKA (reference sequence). CDR3 protein: CSASSVAGANYEQYF. CDR3 nucleotide sequence: TGCAGTGCTAGTTCGGTCGCGGGAGCTAACTACGAGCAGTACTTC.

The rearrangement joins TRBV7-9 to TRBJ1-2; D remains ambiguous. Trimming took off 1 base at V and 2 bases at J, with 8 bases between the two ends. CDR3 size: 14 residues. CDR1 and CDR2 (germline): SEHNR, FQNEAQ (reference sequence). CDR3: CASSLEPENYGYTF. Written as DNA, the CDR3 is TGTGCCAGCAGCTTAGAACCGGAGAACTATGGCTACACCTTC.

This chain connects TRBV11-2 to TRBJ1-4; D not certain. The CDR3 spans 15 residues. Germline loops: CDR1 SGHAT, CDR2 FQNNGV. V shed 3 bases and J shed 6 bases, with 14 bases lying between them. In DNA form, the CDR3 reads TGTGCCAGCAGCTTCGGCGGGAGTGGCGATGAAAAACTGTTTTTT. It is translated as CASSFGGSGDEKLFF.

V is TRBV4-3 and J is TRBJ2-3; 15 nucleotides agree with TRBD2. V lost 5 bases to trimming and J lost 3 bases; unmatched junction nucleotides: 9. The germline gives CDR1 LGHNA, CDR2 YSLEER. The CDR3 has 18 residues. DNA of the CDR3: TGCGCCAGCAGCTCCAGGGCGGGACTAGCGGGAGGTACAGATACGCAGTATTTT. This codes for CASSSRAGLAGGTDTQYF.

About this clone itself: Relative to the germline gene, one junction end is altered; a read error may explain this. J is TRBJ2-7 and V is TRBV7-9; D possibly corresponds to TRBD1 (5 bases). From germline, CDR1 is SEHNR and CDR2 FQNEAQ (reference sequence). The CDR3 is made up of 11 amino acids. CDR3 protein: CASSLASRVDF. The CDR3 DNA sequence: TGTGCCAGCAGCTTAGCATCCAGGGTTGACTTC.

This rearrangement joins TRBV5-8 to TRBJ2-3; D may be TRBD1 (5 bases). Germline values: CDR1 SGHTS, CDR2 YDEGEE. V was shortened by 7 bases and J by 0 bases, with 24 bases between the two germline ends. The CDR3 loop spans 18 amino acids. This CDR3 is CASPRAFTQLTSTDTQYF. CDR3 nucleotide sequence: TGTGCCAGCCCCAGGGCGTTTACACAACTAACTAGCACAGATACGCAGTATTTT.

The V and J genes are TRBV7-2 and TRBJ1-1; possibly TRBD1 for D (5 bases). The CDR3 is 13 amino acids. The germline V gene encodes CDR1 SGHTA and CDR2 FQGNSA. Trimming cost V 5 bases and J 9 bases, with 16 bases left between them. The CDR3 nucleotides are TGTGCCAGCAGCAGTCTTAATGGGGGGAAAGCTTTCTTT. Amino acid sequence: CASSSLNGGKAFF. The complete variable domain, with remaining parts taken from reference TRBV7-2 and TRBJ1-1, reads GAGVSQSPSNKVTEKGKDVELRCDPISGHTALYWYRQSLGQGLEFLIYFQGNSAPDKSGLPSDRFSAERTGGSVSTLTIQRTQQEDSAVYLCASSSLNGGKAFFGQGTRLTVV.